This T cell receptor (beta chain) was identified during a study of shared T cell receptors in the human thymus. V lost 4 bases, J lost 0 bases, and 16 bases lay in between. Germline values: CDR1 MNHNY, CDR2 SVGAGI (reference sequence). This CDR3 region has 16 residues. Some clones are missing from TCRdb's copy, which holds only in-frame ones; the method was immunoSEQ multiplex PCR. Of approximately 760,000 clones in the sample, 75% to 90% were seen once. This clone is a singleton in its sample. The same specimen was also included in a second study, on human thymus T cells. That work states: The source of the thymus tissue was resections taken during corrective heart surgery. Thymic and blood repertoires appeared to show biased V and J gene usage. Related research found strongly overlapping thymic repertoires in unrelated individuals.

This sequence joins TRBV6-6 and TRBJ2-7; a weak D match, TRBD1 (6 bases). Sequences were obtained from thymocytes. This TCR was sampled from a girl under three years old with a congenital heart defect. The CDR3 nucleotides are TGTGCCAGCAGTTGGGGGCAGACATCCAGCTCCTACGAGCAGTACTTC. This sequence encodes CASSWGQTSSSYEQYF.